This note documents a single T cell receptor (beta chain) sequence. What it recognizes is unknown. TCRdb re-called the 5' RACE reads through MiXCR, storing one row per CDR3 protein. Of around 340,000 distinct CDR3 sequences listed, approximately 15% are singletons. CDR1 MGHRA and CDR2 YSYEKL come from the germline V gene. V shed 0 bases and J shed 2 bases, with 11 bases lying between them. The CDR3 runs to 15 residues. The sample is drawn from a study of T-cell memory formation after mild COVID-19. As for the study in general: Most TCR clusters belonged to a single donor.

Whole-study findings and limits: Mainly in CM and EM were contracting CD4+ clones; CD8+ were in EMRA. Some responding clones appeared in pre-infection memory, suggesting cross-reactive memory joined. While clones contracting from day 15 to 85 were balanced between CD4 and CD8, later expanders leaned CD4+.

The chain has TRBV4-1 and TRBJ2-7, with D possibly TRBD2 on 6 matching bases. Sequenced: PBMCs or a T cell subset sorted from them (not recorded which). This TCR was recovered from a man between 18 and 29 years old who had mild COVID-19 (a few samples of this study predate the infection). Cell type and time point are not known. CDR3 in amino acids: CASSQDSRGTYEQYF. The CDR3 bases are TGCGCCAGCAGCCAAGACTCGCGGGGTACCTACGAGCAGTACTTC.